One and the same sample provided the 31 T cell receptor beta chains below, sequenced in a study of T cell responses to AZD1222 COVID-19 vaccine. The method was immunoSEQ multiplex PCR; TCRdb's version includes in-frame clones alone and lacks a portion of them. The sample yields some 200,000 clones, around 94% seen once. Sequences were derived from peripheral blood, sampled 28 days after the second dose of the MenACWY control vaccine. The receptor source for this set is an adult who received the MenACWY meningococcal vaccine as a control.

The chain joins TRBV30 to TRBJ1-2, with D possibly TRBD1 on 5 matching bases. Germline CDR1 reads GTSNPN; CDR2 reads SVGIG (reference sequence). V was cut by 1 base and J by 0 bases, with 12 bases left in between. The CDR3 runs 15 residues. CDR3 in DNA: TGTGCCTGGAGTGGCCGAGGGACCGCTAACTATGGCTACACCTTC. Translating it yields CAWSGRGTANYGYTF.

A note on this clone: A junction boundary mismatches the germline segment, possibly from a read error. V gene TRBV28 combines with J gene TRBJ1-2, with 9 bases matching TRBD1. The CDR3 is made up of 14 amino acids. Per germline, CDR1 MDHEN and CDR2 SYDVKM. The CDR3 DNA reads TGTGCCAGCGCCCCGGGACAGGGTATGTGGGCTCGGGCCTTC. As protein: CASAPGQGMWARAF.

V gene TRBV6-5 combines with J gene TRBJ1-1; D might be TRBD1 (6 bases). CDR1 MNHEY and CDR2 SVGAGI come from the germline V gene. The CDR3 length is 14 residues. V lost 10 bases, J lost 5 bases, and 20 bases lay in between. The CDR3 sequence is CATNRGGARTEAFF. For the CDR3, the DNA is TGTGCCACCAACCGGGGGGGGGCGCGGACTGAAGCTTTCTTT.

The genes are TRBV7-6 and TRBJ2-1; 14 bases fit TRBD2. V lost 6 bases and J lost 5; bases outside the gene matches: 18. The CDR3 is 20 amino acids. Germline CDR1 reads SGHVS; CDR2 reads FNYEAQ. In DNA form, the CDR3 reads TGTGCCAGCAGGCGGACGTGGGGGCCCCAGGGACTAGCGGGGGACAATGAGCAGTTCTTC. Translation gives CASRRTWGPQGLAGDNEQFF.

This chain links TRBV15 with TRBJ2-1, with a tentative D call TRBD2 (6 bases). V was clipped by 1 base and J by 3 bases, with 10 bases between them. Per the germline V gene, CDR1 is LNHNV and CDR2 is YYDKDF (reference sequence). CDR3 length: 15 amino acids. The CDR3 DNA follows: TGTGCCACCAGCAGAGTCGGGAGCTTCTACAATGAGCAGTTCTTC. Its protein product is CATSRVGSFYNEQFF.

CDR3 nucleotide sequence: TGTGCCAGCAGTTTATTAAGGGAACCTCTTTACAATGAGCAGTTCTTC. As protein: CASSLLREPLYNEQFF. The chain carries TRBV28 and TRBJ2-1; D is unclear. The CDR3 has 16 residues. Looked up from germline, CDR1 is MDHEN and CDR2 is SYDVKM. V was shortened by 1 base and J by 4 bases, with 14 bases between the two germline ends. The whole variable domain, remainder taken from reference TRBV28 and TRBJ2-1, is DVKVTQSSRYLVKRTGEKVFLECVQDMDHENMFWYRQDPGLGLRLIYFSYDVKMKEKGDIPEGYSVSREKKERFSLILESASTNQTSMYLCASSLLREPLYNEQFFGPGTRLTVL.

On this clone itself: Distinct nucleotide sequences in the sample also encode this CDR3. In nucleotides, the CDR3 is TGTGCCAGCAGCTTAGACAGTAACACCGGGGAGCTGTTTTTT. Translating it yields CASSLDSNTGELFF. The chain carries TRBV7-2 and TRBJ2-2; D unresolved. V gave up 1 base and J gave up 2 bases, with 5 bases separating them. The CDR3 sequence is 14 residues long. Looked up from germline, CDR1 is SGHTA and CDR2 is FQGNSA.

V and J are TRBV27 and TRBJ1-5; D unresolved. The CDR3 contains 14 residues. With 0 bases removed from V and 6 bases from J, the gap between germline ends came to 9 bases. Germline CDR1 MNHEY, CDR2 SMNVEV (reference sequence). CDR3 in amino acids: CASSLSKSGQPQHF. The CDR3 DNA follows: TGTGCCAGCAGTTTATCTAAGTCGGGTCAGCCCCAGCATTTT.

The CDR3 region is CASSVAFLQGTGGSLSSYNEQFF. In DNA, the CDR3 is TGTGCCAGCAGTGTAGCCTTTCTCCAGGGGACAGGGGGTTCCCTTAGCTCCTACAATGAGCAGTTCTTC. This chain uses TRBV6-1 with TRBJ2-1; 11 nucleotides agree with TRBD1. Trimming removed 4 bases from V and 0 bases from J; junction bases left unmatched: 23. CDR1 MNHNS and CDR2 SASEGT come from the germline V gene. The CDR3 extends over 23 amino acids.

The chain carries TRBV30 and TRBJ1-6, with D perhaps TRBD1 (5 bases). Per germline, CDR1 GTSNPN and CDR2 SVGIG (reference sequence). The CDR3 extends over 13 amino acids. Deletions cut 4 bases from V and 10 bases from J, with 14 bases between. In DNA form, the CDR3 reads TGTGCCTGGAACCCTCAGGGAGACTCACCCCTCCACTTT. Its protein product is CAWNPQGDSPLHF.

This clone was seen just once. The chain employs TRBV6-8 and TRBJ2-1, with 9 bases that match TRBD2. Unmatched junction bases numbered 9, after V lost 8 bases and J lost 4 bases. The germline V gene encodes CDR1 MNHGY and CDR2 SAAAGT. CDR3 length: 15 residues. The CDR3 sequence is CASLNRLAAYNEQFF. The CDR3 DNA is TGTGCCAGCCTCAACAGACTAGCGGCATACAATGAGCAGTTCTTC.

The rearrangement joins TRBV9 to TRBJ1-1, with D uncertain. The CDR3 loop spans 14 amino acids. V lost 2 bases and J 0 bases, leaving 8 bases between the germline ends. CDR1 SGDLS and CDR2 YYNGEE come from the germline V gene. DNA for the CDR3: TGTGCCAGCAGCGTCGGGTTCATGAACACTGAAGCTTTCTTT. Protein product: CASSVGFMNTEAFF.

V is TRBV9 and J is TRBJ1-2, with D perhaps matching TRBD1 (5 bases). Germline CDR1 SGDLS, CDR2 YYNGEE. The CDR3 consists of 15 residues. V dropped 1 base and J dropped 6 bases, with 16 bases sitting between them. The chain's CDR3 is CASSVNQGVIDGYTF. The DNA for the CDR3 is TGTGCCAGCAGCGTAAACCAGGGTGTAATAGATGGCTACACCTTC.

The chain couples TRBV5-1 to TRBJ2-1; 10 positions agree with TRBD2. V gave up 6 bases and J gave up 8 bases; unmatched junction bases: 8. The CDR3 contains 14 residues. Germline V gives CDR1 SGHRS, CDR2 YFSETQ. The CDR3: CASMPSGGVYEQFF. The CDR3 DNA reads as TGCGCCAGCATGCCCAGCGGGGGGGTTTATGAGCAGTTCTTC. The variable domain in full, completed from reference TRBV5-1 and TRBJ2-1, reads KAGVTQTPRYLIKTRGQQVTLSCSPISGHRSVSWYQQTPGQGLQFLFEYFSETQRNKGNFPGRFSGRQFSNSRSEMNVSTLELGDSALYLCASMPSGGVYEQFFGPGTRLTVL.

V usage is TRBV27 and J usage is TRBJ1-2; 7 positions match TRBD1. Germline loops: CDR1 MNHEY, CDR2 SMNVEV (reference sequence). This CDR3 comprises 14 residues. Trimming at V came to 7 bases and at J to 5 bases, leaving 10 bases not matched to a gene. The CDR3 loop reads CASTSGQVGYGYTF. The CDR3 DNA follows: TGTGCCAGCACCAGCGGACAGGTTGGTTATGGCTACACCTTC.

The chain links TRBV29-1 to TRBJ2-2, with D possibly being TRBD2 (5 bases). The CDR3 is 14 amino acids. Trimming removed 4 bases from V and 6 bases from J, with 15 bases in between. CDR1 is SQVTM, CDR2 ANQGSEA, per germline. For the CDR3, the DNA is TGCAGCGTTGCGACACAGCGGACGGCCGGGGAGCTGTTTTTT. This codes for CSVATQRTAGELFF.

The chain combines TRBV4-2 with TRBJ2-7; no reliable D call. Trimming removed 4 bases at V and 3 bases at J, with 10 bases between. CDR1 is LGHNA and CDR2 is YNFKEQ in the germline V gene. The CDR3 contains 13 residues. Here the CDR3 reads CASSRDKDYEQYF. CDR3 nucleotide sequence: TGTGCCAGCAGCCGCGATAAGGACTACGAGCAGTACTTC.

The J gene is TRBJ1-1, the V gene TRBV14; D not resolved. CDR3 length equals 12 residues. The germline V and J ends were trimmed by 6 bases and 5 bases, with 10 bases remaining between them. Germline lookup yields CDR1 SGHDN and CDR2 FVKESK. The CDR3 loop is CASSLRWTEAFF. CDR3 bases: TGTGCCAGCAGTCTAAGGTGGACTGAAGCTTTCTTT.

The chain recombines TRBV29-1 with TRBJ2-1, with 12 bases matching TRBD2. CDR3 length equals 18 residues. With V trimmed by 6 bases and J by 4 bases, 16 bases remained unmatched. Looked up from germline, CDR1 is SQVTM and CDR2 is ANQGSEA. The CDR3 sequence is CSVLLPLAGGPSYNEQFF. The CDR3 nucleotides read TGCAGCGTCCTCCTCCCCCTAGCGGGGGGGCCGAGTTACAATGAGCAGTTCTTC.

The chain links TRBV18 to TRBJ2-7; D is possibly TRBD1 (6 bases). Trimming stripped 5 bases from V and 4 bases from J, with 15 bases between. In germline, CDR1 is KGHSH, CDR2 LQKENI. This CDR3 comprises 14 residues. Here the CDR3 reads CASSGSGQVYEQYF. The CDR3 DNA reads TGTGCCAGCTCAGGATCGGGACAAGTTTACGAGCAGTACTTC.

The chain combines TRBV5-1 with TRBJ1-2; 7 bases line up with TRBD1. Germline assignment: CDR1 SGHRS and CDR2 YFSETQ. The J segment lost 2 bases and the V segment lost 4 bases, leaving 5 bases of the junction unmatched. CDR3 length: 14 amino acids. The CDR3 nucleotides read TGCGCCAGCAGCCCAGGGGGGGGCAACTATGGCTACACCTTC. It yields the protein CASSPGGGNYGYTF.

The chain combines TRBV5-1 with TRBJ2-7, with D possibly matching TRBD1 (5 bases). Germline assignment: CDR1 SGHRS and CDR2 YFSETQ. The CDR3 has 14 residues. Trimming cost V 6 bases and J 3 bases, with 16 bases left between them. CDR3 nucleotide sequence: TGCGCCAGCAAAAATAGTGCAGGGAACTACGAGCAGTACTTC. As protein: CASKNSAGNYEQYF.

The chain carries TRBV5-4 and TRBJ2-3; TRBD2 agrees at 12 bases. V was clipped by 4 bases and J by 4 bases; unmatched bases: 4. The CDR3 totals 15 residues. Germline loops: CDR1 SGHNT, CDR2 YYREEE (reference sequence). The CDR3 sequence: CASSGLAGRADTQYF. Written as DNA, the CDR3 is TGTGCCAGCAGCGGACTAGCGGGAAGAGCAGATACGCAGTATTTT.

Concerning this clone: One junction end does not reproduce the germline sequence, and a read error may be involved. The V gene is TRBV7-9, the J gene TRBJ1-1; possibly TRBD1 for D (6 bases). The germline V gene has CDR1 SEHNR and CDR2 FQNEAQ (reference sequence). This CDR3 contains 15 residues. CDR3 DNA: TGTGCCAGCAGCTTGGGGCCAACAGGGTATCCTGAGGCTTTCTTT. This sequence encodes CASSLGPTGYPEAFF.

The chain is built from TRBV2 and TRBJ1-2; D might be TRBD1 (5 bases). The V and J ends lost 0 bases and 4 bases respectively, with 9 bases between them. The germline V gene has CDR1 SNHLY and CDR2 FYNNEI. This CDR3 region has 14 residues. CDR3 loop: CASSEAGDGYGYTF. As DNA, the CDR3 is TGTGCCAGCAGTGAAGCAGGGGACGGCTATGGCTACACCTTC.

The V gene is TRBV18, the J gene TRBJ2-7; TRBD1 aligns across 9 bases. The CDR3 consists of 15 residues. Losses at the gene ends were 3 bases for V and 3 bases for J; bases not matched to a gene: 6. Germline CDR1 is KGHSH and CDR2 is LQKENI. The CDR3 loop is CASSPPGQGFYEQYF. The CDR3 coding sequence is TGTGCCAGCTCACCCCCGGGACAGGGTTTCTACGAGCAGTACTTC.

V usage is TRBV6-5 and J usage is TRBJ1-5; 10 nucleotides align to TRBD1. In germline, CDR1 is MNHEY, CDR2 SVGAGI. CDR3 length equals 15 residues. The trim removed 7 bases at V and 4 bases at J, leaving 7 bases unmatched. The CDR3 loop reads CASTRQGAMNQPQHF. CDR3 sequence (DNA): TGTGCCAGCACCCGACAGGGGGCGATGAATCAGCCCCAGCATTTT.

CDR3 coding DNA: TGCGCCAGCAGCCAGGGGACAGGGACTGGAAACACCATATATTTT. Protein: CASSQGTGTGNTIYF. This rearrangement joins TRBV4-3 to TRBJ1-3; TRBD1 agrees at 9 bases. Trimming removed 3 bases from V and 2 bases from J; junction bases left unmatched: 2. Germline CDR1 is LGHNA and CDR2 is YSLEER. CDR3 length: 15 amino acids.

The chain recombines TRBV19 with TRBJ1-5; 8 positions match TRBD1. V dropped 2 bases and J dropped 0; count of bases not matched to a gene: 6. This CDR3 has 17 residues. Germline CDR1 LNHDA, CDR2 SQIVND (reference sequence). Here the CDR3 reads CASSITGGSGSNQPQHF. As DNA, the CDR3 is TGTGCCAGTAGTATAACAGGGGGGTCCGGTAGCAATCAGCCCCAGCATTTT.

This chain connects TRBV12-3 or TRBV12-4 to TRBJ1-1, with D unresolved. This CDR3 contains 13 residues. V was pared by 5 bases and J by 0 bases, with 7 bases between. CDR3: CASSTHMNTEAFF. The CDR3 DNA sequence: TGTGCCAGCAGTACGCATATGAACACTGAAGCTTTCTTT.

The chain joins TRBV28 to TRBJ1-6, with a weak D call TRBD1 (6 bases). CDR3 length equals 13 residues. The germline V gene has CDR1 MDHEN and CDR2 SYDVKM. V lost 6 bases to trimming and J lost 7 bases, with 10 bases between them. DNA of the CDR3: TGTGCCAGCAGCCAGGGGCTCAATTCACCCCTCCACTTT. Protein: CASSQGLNSPLHF. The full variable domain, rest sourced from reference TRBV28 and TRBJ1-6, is DVKVTQSSRYLVKRTGEKVFLECVQDMDHENMFWYRQDPGLGLRLIYFSYDVKMKEKGDIPEGYSVSREKKERFSLILESASTNQTSMYLCASSQGLNSPLHFGNGTRLTVT.